Following are 21 T cell receptor beta chains from one sample sequenced in a study of spatial heterogeneity in lung cancer. TCRdb independently ran MiXCR on the 5' RACE reads; one entry per CDR3 protein. The sample has thousands of distinct CDR3 sequences; 4% to 5% are singletons. Time point in this sample: sample taken at primary tumor resection. Unsorted tumor, nontumor lung tissue or cryopreserved PBMC supplied the whole RNA. Sequences were derived from PBMCs, sampled at surgery. Every receptor here comes from a male donor with early-stage non-small cell lung cancer.

This clonotype showed up many times. This beta chain represents an off-target read in a library built for alpha chains; its size is of limited meaning. The chain has TRBV27 and TRBJ2-7; 7 bases align to TRBD2. Trimming at V came to 5 bases and at J to 2 bases, leaving 6 bases not matched to a gene. The germline V gene has CDR1 MNHEY and CDR2 SMNVEV (reference sequence). The CDR3 spans 14 residues. CDR3 DNA sequence: TGTGCCAGCAGTCTAAGACTAGCTCCCTACGAGCAGTACTTC. Amino acids: CASSLRLAPYEQYF.

This clonotype has ten or more counts. The size of this beta chain means little, since it is a stray read in a library made for alpha chains. J is TRBJ2-1 and V is TRBV7-2, with 7 nucleotides matching TRBD2. In germline, CDR1 is SGHTA, CDR2 FQGNSA. J was trimmed by 4 bases and V by 1 base; bases with no gene match: 4. The CDR3 runs 15 residues. CDR3 DNA sequence: TGTGCCAGCAGCTTAGAACGGGGGGTGTACAATGAGCAGTTCTTC. It yields the protein CASSLERGVYNEQFF.

This clonotype was picked up many times. The size of this beta chain means little, since it is a stray read in a library made for alpha chains. This chain uses TRBV15 with TRBJ2-7, with a tentative D call TRBD2 (5 bases). The CDR3 consists of 17 residues. Trimming left V 1 base short and J 2 bases short, with 18 bases between. Germline CDR1 is LNHNV and CDR2 is YYDKDF (reference sequence). The CDR3 spells CATSRAFARGIPYEQYF. The CDR3 region has the DNA TGTGCCACCAGCAGAGCGTTTGCAAGAGGGATCCCCTACGAGCAGTACTTC.

A few counts support this clonotype. In a library made to pick up alpha chains, this beta chain is a stray read with a size that means little. This chain links TRBV5-1 with TRBJ2-1, with D possibly TRBD2 on 5 matching bases. In germline, CDR1 is SGHRS, CDR2 YFSETQ. The CDR3 consists of 15 residues. V shed 4 bases and J shed 0 bases, with 11 bases lying between them. CDR3 residues: CASSMDFNSYNEQFF. CDR3 in DNA: TGCGCCAGCAGCATGGACTTCAACTCCTACAATGAGCAGTTCTTC.

In the case of this clonotype: As an off-target read in a library built for alpha chains, this beta chain has a frequency of little significance. The chain combines TRBV2 with TRBJ2-1; TRBD1 matches at 9 bases. Germline CDR1 reads SNHLY; CDR2 reads FYNNEI. CDR3 length equals 15 residues. After removal of 10 bases from V and 8 bases from J, the junction contained 15 bases not matched to a gene. Here the CDR3 reads CANRPGTGLLHEQFF. Written as DNA, the CDR3 is TGTGCCAACAGACCCGGGACAGGGCTACTCCATGAGCAGTTCTTC.

This clonotype was counted many times. The library was built for alpha chains, so this beta chain is an off-target read and its size means little. V is TRBV5-6 and J is TRBJ2-3, with D tentatively TRBD2 (6 bases). This CDR3 has 14 residues. Trimming took 4 bases from V and 0 from J, leaving 9 bases between them. CDR1 SGHDT and CDR2 YYEEEE come from the germline V gene. This CDR3 is CASSAGTSTDTQYF. The CDR3 region has the DNA TGTGCCAGCAGCGCCGGGACTAGCACAGATACGCAGTATTTT.

This clonotype occurred many times. For a library built for alpha chains, this beta chain is a stray read; little rests on its size. The chain recombines TRBV7-2 with TRBJ2-3, with 8 positions matching TRBD2. The V gene end was trimmed by 7 bases and the J gene end by 9 bases; junction bases not matched to a gene: 12. Per the germline V gene, CDR1 is SGHTA and CDR2 is FQGNSA. The CDR3 consists of 14 residues. The CDR3 here is CASTFAGGIETQYF. CDR3 coding DNA: TGTGCCAGCACCTTTGCGGGGGGCATCGAGACGCAGTATTTT.

This clonotype is deemed medium-sized. Little can be read into the size of this beta chain, an off-target read in a library designed for alpha chains. J is TRBJ1-1 and V is TRBV29-1, with D unresolved. CDR3 length: 13 residues. V was trimmed by 5 bases and J by 5 bases, leaving 15 bases between them. Germline V gene data show CDR1 as SQVTM and CDR2 as ANQGSEA. CDR3 loop: CSVSKGTNTEAFF. CDR3 DNA: TGCAGCGTTTCGAAGGGTACAAATACTGAAGCTTTCTTT. The full variable domain, with the rest looked up from reference TRBV29-1 and TRBJ1-1, is SAVISQKPSRDICQRGTSLTIQCQVDSQVTMMFWYRQQPGQSLTLIATANQGSEATYESGFVIDKFPISRPNLTFSTLTVSNMSPEDSSIYLCSVSKGTNTEAFFGQGTRLTVV.

This clonotype occurred many times. Since the library was made to target alpha chains, this beta chain is a stray read and its abundance is not meaningful. The CDR3 sequence is CAIRQGEDFAGNTIYF. As DNA, the CDR3 is TGTGCCATCAGGCAGGGGGAGGATTTCGCTGGAAACACCATATATTTT. The V call is TRBV10-3, the J call TRBJ1-3; 7 nucleotides align to TRBD1. Germline loops: CDR1 ENHRY, CDR2 SYGVKD. V shed 6 bases and J 2 bases; nucleotides not matched to a gene: 10. This CDR3 spans 16 amino acids.

There are many counts of this clonotype. This beta chain came through as a stray read in a library set up for alpha chains, and its size says little. The chain has TRBV4-3 and TRBJ2-7, with D hard to call. Trimming took off 1 base at V and 2 bases at J, with 9 bases between the two ends. This CDR3 region has 14 residues. Germline lookup yields CDR1 LGHNA and CDR2 YSLEER. CDR3 sequence reads: CASSQVARTYEQYF. As DNA, the CDR3 is TGCGCCAGCAGCCAAGTTGCCAGAACCTACGAGCAGTACTTC.

This clonotype was counted many times. Being off target in a library aimed at alpha chains, this beta chain has a size of little meaning. The rearrangement joins TRBV3-1 to TRBJ2-1; 9 nucleotides match TRBD1. Trimming cost V 3 bases and J 7 bases; bases outside gene matches: 10. The CDR3 is 16 amino acids. Germline V gene data show CDR1 as LGHDT and CDR2 as YNNKEL (reference sequence). CDR3 sequence reads: CASSHGTGQGINEQFF. The CDR3 bases are TGTGCCAGCAGCCATGGCACGGGACAGGGTATAAATGAGCAGTTCTTC.

This clonotype has just a few counts. This beta chain is off target for a library built for alpha chains, so its abundance means little. The chain couples TRBV18 to TRBJ1-5; no definite D call. Per the germline V gene, CDR1 is KGHSH and CDR2 is LQKENI. CDR3 length: 12 residues. V was trimmed by 3 bases and J by 7 bases, leaving 7 bases between them. The CDR3 bases are TGTGCCAGCTCACCTGGGAAGCAGCCCCAGCATTTT. Amino acids: CASSPGKQPQHF.

Concerning this clonotype: With a much larger clone just one base away, this may be a read error. This beta chain turned up in a library designed for alpha chains; as an off-target read, its abundance says little. The CDR3: CVSSRSTDTQYF. The CDR3 DNA is TGTGTCAGCAGCCGGAGCACAGATACGCAGTATTTT. The J gene is TRBJ2-3, the V gene TRBV11-2; D is unresolved. The length of the CDR3 is 12 residues. CDR1 and CDR2 from the germline V gene are SGHAT and FQNNGV. Combining the CDR3 with reference TRBV11-2 and TRBJ2-3 gives the whole variable domain EAGVAQSPRYKIIEKRQSVAFWCNPISGHATLYWYQQILGQGPKLLIQFQNNGVVDDSQLPKDRFSAERLKGVDSTLKIQPAKLEDSAVYLCVSSRSTDTQYFGPGTRLTVL.

This clonotype showed up many times. For a library built for alpha chains, this beta chain is a stray read; little rests on its size. V is TRBV11-2 and J is TRBJ2-1, with 7 nucleotides matching TRBD2. Germline lookup yields CDR1 SGHAT and CDR2 FQNNGV. The CDR3 is made up of 15 amino acids. The V segment lost 5 bases and the J segment 4 bases; nucleotides outside the gene matches: 8. CDR3 loop: CASSAQGEGYNEQFF. As DNA, the CDR3 is TGTGCCAGCAGCGCGCAAGGGGAGGGTTACAATGAGCAGTTCTTC.

This clonotype was seen many times. A library made for alpha chains picked up this beta chain off target, so its size means little. The V and J genes are TRBV18 and TRBJ2-1; 7 nucleotides agree with TRBD2. Germline-derived CDR1 and CDR2 are KGHSH and LQKENI. The CDR3 totals 16 residues. V was clipped by 6 bases and J by 12 bases; unmatched bases: 20. Here the CDR3 DNA reads TGTGCCAGCTCTCGGGGAGAGCGGGGCGGGACCTCCTCGCAGTTCTTC. Protein: CASSRGERGGTSSQFF.

This clonotype rates as medium-sized (0.01 to 0.1%). Being off target in a library aimed at alpha chains, this beta chain has a size of little meaning. The genes are TRBV6-5 and TRBJ2-5; TRBD2 is a possible D gene (6 bases). The V end was cut by 5 bases, the J end by 5 bases, with 18 bases between. This CDR3 is 15 amino acids long. Germline V gene lookup returns CDR1 MNHEY and CDR2 SVGAGI. The DNA for the CDR3 is TGTGCCAGCAGTCTCCGTTCGGCGGGGCGGGAGACCCAGTACTTC. It yields the protein CASSLRSAGRETQYF.

Many counts were recorded for this clonotype. As an off-target read in a library built for alpha chains, this beta chain has a frequency of little significance. The rearrangement uses TRBV3-1 and TRBJ2-2; 8 nucleotides align to TRBD2. Germline CDR1 LGHDT, CDR2 YNNKEL (reference sequence). Germline trimming cut 7 bases from V and 5 bases from J; bases unmatched to any gene: 9. The CDR3 spans 15 residues. The CDR3 sequence is CASIHSGVGTGELFF. The CDR3 DNA is TGTGCCAGCATCCATAGCGGGGTGGGGACCGGGGAGCTGTTTTTT.

This clonotype came up a few times. A library prepared for alpha chains yielded this beta chain as an off-target read; its size is of little meaning. This chain links TRBV12-3 or TRBV12-4 with TRBJ1-5, with D unclear. The CDR3 runs 14 residues. V gave up 5 bases and J gave up 9 bases, with 17 bases separating them. CDR3 nucleotide sequence: TGTGCCAGCAGTCCCGGGGTGGGTGCGGGGCCCCAGCATTTT. Residues: CASSPGVGAGPQHF.

This clonotype was detected a few times. This beta chain is an off-target read within a library intended for alpha chains, so its frequency means little. The chain carries TRBV5-1 and TRBJ2-3; 9 nucleotides align to TRBD2. V lost 2 bases to trimming and J lost 6 bases; unmatched junction nucleotides: 10. CDR3 length: 16 amino acids. Germline values: CDR1 SGHRS, CDR2 YFSETQ. The CDR3 spells CASSLSLAGDRDTQYF. The CDR3 region has the DNA TGCGCCAGCAGCTTATCCTTAGCGGGGGACCGGGATACGCAGTATTTT.

This clonotype was observed at least ten times. This beta chain is a stray read from a library made for alpha chains; its abundance is not meaningful. The chain combines TRBV6-1 with TRBJ1-6, with 7 positions matching TRBD1. The CDR3 runs 14 residues. Germline values: CDR1 MNHNS, CDR2 SASEGT. J was trimmed by 10 bases and V by 6 bases; bases with no gene match: 9. The DNA of the CDR3 is TGTGCCAGCAGGACGACAGGGCAACAATCACCCCTCCACTTT. It translates to CASRTTGQQSPLHF.

At least ten counts were recorded for this clonotype. This beta chain turned up in a library designed for alpha chains; as an off-target read, its abundance says little. The chain is built from TRBV7-8 and TRBJ1-2, with 9 positions matching TRBD1. This CDR3 comprises 18 residues. Looked up from germline, CDR1 is SGHVS and CDR2 is FQNEAQ. The trim removed 4 bases at V and 4 bases at J, leaving 16 bases unmatched. DNA of the CDR3: TGTGCCAGCAGCTCGGCAGGGACAGGGAAAATCCCAATCTATGGCTACACCTTC. Translating gives CASSSAGTGKIPIYGYTF. Filled out from reference TRBV7-8 and TRBJ1-2, the complete variable domain reads GAGVSQSPRYKVAKRGQDVALRCDPISGHVSLFWYQQALGQGPEFLTYFQNEAQLDKSGLPSDRFFAERPEGSVSTLKIQRTQQEDSAVYLCASSSAGTGKIPIYGYTFGSGTRLTVV.